The entry below gives a single T cell receptor beta chain sequence along with its context. The antigen this receptor binds is unknown. Nothing much larger sits one base from this clone, and base qualities are not available. This entry is derived from a study of blood T cell repertoires in COVID-19 (dated by TCRdb to the early 2020s). For context, the study as a whole: Samples from collaborators originated in the United States, Italy and Spain and spanned both the acute and convalescent phases of COVID-19. HLA class I and class II types, where available, came from metadata supplied by the sample provider rather than from assay-based typing. The repertoires were released in a freely available public database intended as a resource for research on the immune response to SARS-CoV-2. Samples came from the ongoing ImmuneRACE study (first 160 participants) plus 1,254 subjects from 6 global collaborators. Subjects who had been exposed to COVID-19, were actively infected with it, or had recovered from it provided the deeply sampled blood TCRbeta repertoires that made up the dataset. A de-identified subject ID, COVID-19 status, age in years and sex were almost always included in the sample metadata. The prospective study material was composed of cDNA or gDNA derived from T cells, B-cell-depleted T cells, or PBMCs. Summary of the overall study and its limitations: The amount of clinical and demographic metadata varied by source and participant and was provided uncurated.

The collaborating institutions used their own protocols to collect whole blood in K2EDTA tubes. Collaborator samples were shipped for TCRbeta analysis as frozen whole blood, isolated PBMCs, or DNA extracted from either sample type. From cysteine to phenylalanine, the CDR3 is 15 amino acids long. The retained sequence is limited to the CDR3, 45 bases, with the frame set at the first base. The CDR1 and CDR2 encoded by the germline V gene are MNHEY and SVGAGI. A distance of 20 bases separates the germline ends of V and J, which lose 9 bases and 5 bases respectively. The immunoSEQ Assay, a bias-controlled multiplex PCR, was used to amplify TCRbeta CDR3 regions from genomic DNA. Under the source paper's analysis protocol: The number of nucleated cells in each sample was estimated by amplification of reference gene primers within the assay. To quantify the absolute abundance of each unique TCRbeta CDR3 rearrangement, sequence reads were collapsed and filtered. For each sample, productive Simpson clonality was calculated as the square root of Simpson's diversity index over productive rearrangements. In its TCRdb copy, this immuneACCESS table keeps in-frame sequences only and misses some clones. Where compared with another copy, unresolved V genes explain less than half of these, and the others have no known cause. The V and J calls and clone size were taken over from that table, and D and trimming were inferred from the DNA. In all, the sample holds 120,000 or so clones, and approximately 83% of those were seen once. Together, the top ten hold just over 6.5% of the sample.

The clonotype originates from a man older than 75 with active or convalescent COVID-19. Sequenced sample: peripheral blood. The rearranged chain carries TRBV6-5 and TRBJ2-1; a tentative D call is TRBD1 (6 bases match). DNA sequence: TGTGCCAGTCGCCCCTTCCAGACAGGACACAATGAGCAGTTCTTC. This translates into CASRPFQTGHNEQFF.